This TCR beta chain appears in the sequencing data of a study of CD8 T cells in Susac syndrome (dated by TCRdb to about 2019). In terms of the full investigation: Whether CD8+ T cell activation and differentiation in Susac syndrome was antigen driven was tested using repertoire sequencing. What the study reported, not specific to this receptor: The number of individuals in the TCR sequencing and HLA analysis was recognized as being relatively small.

V lost 0 bases and J lost 2 bases, and the count of bases not matched to a germline gene is 7. CDR1 and CDR2, looked up from the germline V gene, are SQVTM and ANQGSEA. There are 16 amino acids in the CDR3, from cysteine to phenylalanine inclusive. The retained sequence is limited to the CDR3, 48 bases, with the frame set at the first base. RNA was extracted using the RNeasy kit, and about 0.45 to 1 microgram was reverse transcribed with random hexamers. The immunoSEQ multiplex PCR assay, which covers 54 Vbeta and 13 Jbeta segments, was used to amplify TCR beta CDR3 regions. Bias from PCR amplification was corrected by using a synthetic template baseline for primer optimization and for computational correction. In the paper's pipeline: Reads were assigned to V, D and J genes according to IMGT and analyzed in immunoSEQ Analyzer, with only productive sequences retained. Clonality was calculated as one minus the Shannon entropy normalized by log2 of the number of productive unique sequences. For each patient and control, public and private clones were evaluated within the 100 most prevalent clones. Susac-specific clones were defined as absent from healthy and MS cohorts, over a thousand published viral clones and other ImmuneACCESS disease sequences. In TCRdb, the public reads were trimmed at Q25 with fastp and aligned with MiXCR, with productive beta chains retained. Rows matching on CDR3 protein sequence are summarized as one entry with the most common DNA and genes. What appears here as the V and J calls and clone size reflects TCRdb's work, not the paper's. A total of 200,000 or so distinct CDR3 sequences appear in this sample, nearly 95% of them only once. Clones ranked in the top ten supply about 0.096% of the sample.

Peripheral blood CD8+ and CD4+ T cells from healthy donors, Susac syndrome patients and multiple sclerosis patients were profiled using high-throughput TCR beta sequencing. Multiple sclerosis controls were treatment-naive patients with stable or active relapsing-remitting disease fulfilling revised McDonald criteria. CD8+ TEMRA cells were enriched by FACS, while bulk CD8+ and CD4+ T cells were purified by magnetic negative isolation. Blood was drawn into EDTA tubes, processed within 24 hours, and PBMCs were isolated by density gradient centrifugation. PBMCs intended for TCR sequencing were cryopreserved in liquid nitrogen and thawed later in a water bath at 37 degrees C. The sorted or isolated CD4+, CD8+ and CD8+ TEMRA cells reached a purity of at least 90%. With regard to this clonotype: What antigen it recognizes has not been identified. Base qualities were left out, and no much larger clone turns up one base away.

The sample taken for sequencing was CD4+ T cells from PBMCs. This sequence originates from a human donor with multiple sclerosis. This receptor chain uses TRBV29-1 and TRBJ2-1, with 7 bases matching TRBD2. CDR3 protein: CSVEDYGGEAYNEQFF. The bases read TGCAGCGTTGAAGATTATGGGGGGGAGGCCTACAATGAGCAGTTCTTC.